This T cell receptor beta chain was captured by sequencing in a study of beta chain features in type 1 diabetes. Whole-study findings and limits: A moderate, significant TCRB CDR3 shortening appeared in type 1 diabetes across four CD4+ subsets. Here, the possible influence of HLA type (on TCRB rearrangement) remained unresolved. Researchers reported that naive, central memory and Treg TCRB repertoires appeared more similar in patients than in healthy donors.

Details on this clone: What it binds is unknown.

Investigators reverse transcribed all isolated RNA, so they sequenced expressed TCRB transcripts. This table comes from immunoSEQ multiplex PCR, and its TCRdb copy is limited to in-frame clones, with some not included. The data hold about 650,000 clones, with approximately 13% observed a single time. This CDR3 has 15 residues. Between the trimmed V and J ends, which lost 6 bases and 8 bases, there was a span of 20 bases. Looked up from germline, CDR1 is MNHEY and CDR2 is SVGAGI. The chain links TRBV6-5 to TRBJ2-4; D may correspond to TRBD1 or TRBD2 (5 bases each). The source of this sequence is a young man with type 1 diabetes. The sample comprised naive CD4+ T cells from blood. CDR3 nucleotide sequence: TGTGCCAGCAGATCGGGACCGATGAGCAACGACATTCAGTACTTC. It encodes CASRSGPMSNDIQYF.